This T cell receptor (beta chain) was recovered during a study of T cell repertoires and HLA-DP antigens (dated 2018 in TCRdb). Looking at the study overall: The study used an in vitro model of CD4+ T cell alloreactivity in which transduced HeLa cells presented allogeneic HLA-DP. The two alloantigens modelled structurally similar versus dissimilar alloantigens, differing from self at one and approximately eleven peptide-binding groove amino acids, respectively. An average DNA input of about 200 ng was used for sorted CD137+CD4+ samples, compared with approximately 1,300 ng for pre-culture CD4+ samples. The three donors, two male and one female, ranged from the 18-to-29 to the 60-to-69 age band. General conclusions and limits of the study: Clones undetected before culture had an average cumulative frequency of about 35% against one allele and roughly 50% against the other. Separate analysis of naive and memory CD4+ repertoires was not performed. Sorted CD137+ cells showed similar clonality against both alloantigens, at 0.35 to 0.45, which was much higher than the roughly 0.04 seen in pre-culture samples. Limitations included only three donors, a non-physiological HeLa antigen-presenting system, and the use of total CD4+ responder cells.

V and J lose 0 bases and 2 bases, and a span of 9 bases separates them. Reading from cysteine to phenylalanine, the CDR3 counts 15 amino acids. Only the CDR3 part of the read is kept: 45 bases, read in frame from the first base. The germline V gene provides CDR1 SGHDT and CDR2 YYEEEE. The immunoSEQ multiplex PCR, with forward primers for 54 TRBV segments and reverse primers for 13 TRBJ segments, was used to amplify TCRB CDR3 regions. Pre-culture CD4+ samples were sequenced at deep resolution, targeting 200,000 or so T cell genomes. Sequencing of the amplicons on an Illumina HiSeq System generated 87 bp reads spanning the CDR3. Processing in the source paper ran as follows. Correction for PCR and sequencing errors was applied to reads, and CDR3 regions were defined through alignment to IMGT reference sequences. Synthetic template pools were used to estimate counts of templates and unique rearrangements. Clonality was computed as 1 minus Pielou's evenness. Richness was estimated with the Daley-Smith estimator. Morisita's index served as the measure of repertoire overlap. A clone counted as low-abundance if it appeared in cultured samples but went undetected in the pre-culture repertoire of the same donor. What TCRdb holds here is the immuneACCESS table cut down to in-frame rearrangements. Part of the clones is not present; checked against another copy, under half of the missing clones reflect an unresolved V gene, and the others are unexplained. V and J calls plus clone size are reproduced from that table; the DNA served to infer D and trimming. Counted in this sample were 85,000 to 90,000 clones; about 89% of them appeared once. Jointly, the top ten make up about 1.7% of the sample.

Untouched CD4+ T cells were isolated from Ficoll-separated PBMC by magnetic bead negative selection, reaching an average purity of about 98%. Magnetic beads were used to isolate untouched CD4+ T cells from Ficoll-separated PBMC, giving about 97.7% purity with negligible CD8+ contamination. Peripheral blood mononuclear cells were supplied by the buffy coats of a few healthy blood donors, who served as the study donors. All three donors were CMV seronegative. The DNeasy Blood & Tissue Kit was used for extraction of genomic DNA. Genomic DNA from sorted CD137+CD4+ cells and from pre-culture CD4+ baseline samples of each subject was subjected to TCRB sequencing. Regarding this clone: Its recognized antigen is unknown. Within one base of it there is no much larger clone, and no base qualities were kept.

This sequence originates from a man between 45 and 60 years old in good health and CMV-seronegative. This chain is built from TRBV5-6 and TRBJ1-5; possibly the D gene is TRBD1, per 6 matching bases. Sequenced: CD4+ T cells from PBMCs. The sequenced DNA: TGTGCCAGCAGCTTGGCACAGGGAGGCAATCAGCCCCAGCATTTT. Its coded protein is CASSLAQGGNQPQHF.